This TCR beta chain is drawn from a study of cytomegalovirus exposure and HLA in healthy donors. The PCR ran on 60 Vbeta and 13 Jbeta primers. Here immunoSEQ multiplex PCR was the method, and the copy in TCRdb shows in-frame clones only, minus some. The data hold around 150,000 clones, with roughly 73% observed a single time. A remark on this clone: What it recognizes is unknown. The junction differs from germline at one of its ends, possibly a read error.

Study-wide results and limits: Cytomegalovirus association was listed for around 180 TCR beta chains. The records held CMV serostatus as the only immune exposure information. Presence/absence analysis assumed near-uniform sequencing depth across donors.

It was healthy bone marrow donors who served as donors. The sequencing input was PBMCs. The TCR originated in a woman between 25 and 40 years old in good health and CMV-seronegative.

The CDR3 DNA reads TGTGCCAGCAGCAACCAAGCGACCCAGTACTTC. It specifies CASSNQATQYF. The gene calls are TRBV27 and TRBJ2-5; D is unresolved. CDR1 is MNHEY, CDR2 SMNVEV, per germline (reference sequence). This CDR3 has 11 amino acids.